This T cell receptor (beta chain) was sequenced for a study of blood T cell repertoires in COVID-19. Turning to the study itself: The United States, Italy and Spain supplied acute and convalescent COVID-19 samples. PBMCs, B-cell-depleted T cells, or T cells provided the cDNA or gDNA that made up the material.

Original processing notes: Cell counts per sample came from amplifying reference gene primers. Profiled with immunoSEQ multiplex PCR; TCRdb holds only in-frame clones, not every one. V and J calls and clone size are as listed in that table; D and trimming were resolved from the DNA. The repertoire holds roughly 50,000 clones, with more than 75% as singletons. The CDR3 length is 15 residues. Germline lookup yields CDR1 SGHRS and CDR2 YFSETQ. V lost 4 bases to trimming and J lost 6 bases; unmatched junction nucleotides: 6. This sequence joins TRBV5-1 and TRBJ2-7; 14 nucleotides agree with TRBD2. The sequence was obtained from a human donor in a cohort sampled during active COVID-19. Source material: peripheral blood. Written as DNA, the CDR3 is TGCGCCAGCAGCCCCGGACTAGCGGGAGGCTTCGAGCAGTACTTC. Its protein is CASSPGLAGGFEQYF.